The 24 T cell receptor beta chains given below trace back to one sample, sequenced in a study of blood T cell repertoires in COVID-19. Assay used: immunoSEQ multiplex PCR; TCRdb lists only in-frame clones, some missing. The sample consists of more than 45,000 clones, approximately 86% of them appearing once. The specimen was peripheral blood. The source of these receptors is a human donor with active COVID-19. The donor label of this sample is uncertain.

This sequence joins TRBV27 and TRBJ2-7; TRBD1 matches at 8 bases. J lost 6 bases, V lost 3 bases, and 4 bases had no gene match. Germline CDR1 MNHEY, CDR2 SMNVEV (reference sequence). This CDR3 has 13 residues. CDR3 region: CASSFRTGSEQYF. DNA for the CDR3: TGTGCCAGCAGTTTTCGGACAGGGTCCGAGCAGTACTTC.

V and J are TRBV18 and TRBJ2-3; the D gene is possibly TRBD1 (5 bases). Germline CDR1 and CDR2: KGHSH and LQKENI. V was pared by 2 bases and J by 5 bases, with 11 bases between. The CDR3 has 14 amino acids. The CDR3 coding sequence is TGTGCCAGCTCACCATGGGGCCAGCGAGATACGCAGTATTTT. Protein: CASSPWGQRDTQYF.

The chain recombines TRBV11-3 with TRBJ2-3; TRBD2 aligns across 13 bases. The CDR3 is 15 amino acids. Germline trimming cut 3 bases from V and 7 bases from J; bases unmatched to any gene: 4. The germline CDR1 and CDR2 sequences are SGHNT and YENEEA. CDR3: CASSFWTSGGNTQYF. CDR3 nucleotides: TGTGCCAGCAGCTTCTGGACTAGCGGGGGAAATACGCAGTATTTT.

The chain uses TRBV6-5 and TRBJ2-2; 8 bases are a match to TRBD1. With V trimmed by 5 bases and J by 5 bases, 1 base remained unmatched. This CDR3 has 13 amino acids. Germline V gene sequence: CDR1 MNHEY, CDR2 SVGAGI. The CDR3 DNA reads TGTGCCAGCAGTCGACAGGGGACCGGGGAGCTGTTTTTT. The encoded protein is CASSRQGTGELFF.

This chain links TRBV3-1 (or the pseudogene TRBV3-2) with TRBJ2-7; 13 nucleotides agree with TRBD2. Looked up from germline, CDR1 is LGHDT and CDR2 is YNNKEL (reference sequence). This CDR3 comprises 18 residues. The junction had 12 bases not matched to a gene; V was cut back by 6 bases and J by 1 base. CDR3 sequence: CASSPHMGLAGQSYEQYF. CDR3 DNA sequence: TGTGCCAGCAGTCCGCATATGGGACTAGCGGGACAGTCCTACGAGCAGTACTTC.

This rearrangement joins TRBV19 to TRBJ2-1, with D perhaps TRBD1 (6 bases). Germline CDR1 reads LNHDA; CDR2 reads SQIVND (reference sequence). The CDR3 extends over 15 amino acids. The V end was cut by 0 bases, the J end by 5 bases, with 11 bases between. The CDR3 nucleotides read TGTGCCAGTAGTATAGAGCGACAGGCCCACAATGAGCAGTTCTTC. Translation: CASSIERQAHNEQFF.

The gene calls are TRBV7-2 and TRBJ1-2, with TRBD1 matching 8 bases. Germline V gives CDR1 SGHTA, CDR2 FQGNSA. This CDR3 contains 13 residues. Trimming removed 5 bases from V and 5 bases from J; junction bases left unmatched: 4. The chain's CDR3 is CASSVGQGYGYTF. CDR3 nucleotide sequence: TGTGCCAGCAGCGTAGGACAGGGTTATGGCTACACCTTC.

Written as DNA, the CDR3 is TGTGCCAGCAGTTACTCGTCTAGCGGGCCCTACGAGCAGTACTTC. Encoded protein: CASSYSSSGPYEQYF. The rearrangement joins TRBV6-5 to TRBJ2-7, with 8 bases lining up with TRBD2. Germline trimming cut 0 bases from V and 2 bases from J; bases unmatched to any gene: 3. Germline-derived CDR1 and CDR2 are MNHEY and SVGAGI. The CDR3 contains 15 residues.

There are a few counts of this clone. The CDR3 is CASSPGVREQFF. Here the CDR3 DNA reads TGTGCCAGCAGCCCGGGGGTGCGAGAGCAGTTCTTC. The V gene is TRBV5-6, the J gene TRBJ2-1, with D possibly being TRBD2 (6 bases). The CDR3 totals 12 residues. Germline CDR1 and CDR2: SGHDT and YYEEEE. Trimming removed 4 bases from V and 10 bases from J, with 12 bases in between.

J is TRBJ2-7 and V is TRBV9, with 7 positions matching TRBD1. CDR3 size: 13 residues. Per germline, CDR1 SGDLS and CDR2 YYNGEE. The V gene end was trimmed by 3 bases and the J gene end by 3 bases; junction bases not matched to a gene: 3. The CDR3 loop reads CASSATGSYEQYF. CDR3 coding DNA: TGTGCCAGCAGCGCGACAGGGAGCTACGAGCAGTACTTC.

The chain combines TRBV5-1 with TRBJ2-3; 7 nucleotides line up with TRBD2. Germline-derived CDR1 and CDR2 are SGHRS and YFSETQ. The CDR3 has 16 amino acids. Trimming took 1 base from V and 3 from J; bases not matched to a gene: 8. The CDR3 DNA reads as TGCGCCAGCAGCTTGACTAGCGTCTCTAAGACAGATACGCAGTATTTT. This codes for CASSLTSVSKTDTQYF.

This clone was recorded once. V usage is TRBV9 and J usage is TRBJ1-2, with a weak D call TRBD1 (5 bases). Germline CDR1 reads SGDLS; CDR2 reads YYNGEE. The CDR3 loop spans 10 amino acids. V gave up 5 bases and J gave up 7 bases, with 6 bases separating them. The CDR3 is CASSGAGYTF. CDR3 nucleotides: TGTGCCAGCAGTGGGGCTGGCTACACCTTC.

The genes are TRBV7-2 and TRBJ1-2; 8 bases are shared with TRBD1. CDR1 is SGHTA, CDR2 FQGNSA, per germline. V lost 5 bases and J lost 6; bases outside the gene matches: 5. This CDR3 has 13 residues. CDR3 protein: CASSPQGANGYTF. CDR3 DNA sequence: TGTGCCAGCAGCCCCCAGGGGGCTAATGGCTACACCTTC.

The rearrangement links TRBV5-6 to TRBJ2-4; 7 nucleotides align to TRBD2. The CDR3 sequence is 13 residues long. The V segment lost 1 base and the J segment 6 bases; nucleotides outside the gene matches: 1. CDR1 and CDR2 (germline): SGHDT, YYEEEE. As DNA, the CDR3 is TGTGCCAGCAGCTTGACTAGCGTAAACATTCAGTACTTC. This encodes CASSLTSVNIQYF. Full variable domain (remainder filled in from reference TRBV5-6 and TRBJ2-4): DAGVTQSPTHLIKTRGQQVTLRCSPKSGHDTVSWYQQALGQGPQFIFQYYEEEERQRGNFPDRFSGHQFPNYSSELNVNALLLGDSALYLCASSLTSVNIQYFGAGTRLSVL.

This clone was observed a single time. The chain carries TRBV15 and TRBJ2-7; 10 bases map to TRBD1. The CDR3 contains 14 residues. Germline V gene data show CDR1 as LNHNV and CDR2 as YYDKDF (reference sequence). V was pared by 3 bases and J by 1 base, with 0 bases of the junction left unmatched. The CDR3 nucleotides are TGTGCCACCAGCAGGGGACAGGGGTCCTACGAGCAGTACTTC. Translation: CATSRGQGSYEQYF.

The CDR3 reads CASSPPGERPYEQYF. The CDR3 DNA reads TGTGCCAGCAGCCCACCAGGGGAACGGCCCTACGAGCAGTACTTC. J is TRBJ2-7 and V is TRBV5-4; D possibly corresponds to TRBD1 (6 bases). CDR3 size: 15 residues. Germline lookup yields CDR1 SGHNT and CDR2 YYREEE (reference sequence). V was pared by 4 bases and J by 2 bases, with 16 bases between.

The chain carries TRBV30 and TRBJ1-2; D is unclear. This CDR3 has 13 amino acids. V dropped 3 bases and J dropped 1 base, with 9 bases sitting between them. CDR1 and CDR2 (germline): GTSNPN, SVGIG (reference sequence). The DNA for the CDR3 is TGTGCCTGGAGGCTTGAGGTTAACTATGGCTACACCTTC. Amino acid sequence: CAWRLEVNYGYTF.

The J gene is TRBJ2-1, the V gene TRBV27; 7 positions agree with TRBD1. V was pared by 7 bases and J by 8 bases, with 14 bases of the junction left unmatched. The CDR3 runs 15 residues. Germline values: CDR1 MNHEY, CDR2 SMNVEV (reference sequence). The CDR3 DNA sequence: TGTGCCAGCACCAGAGACAGGGTGAGTATCCATGAGCAGTTCTTC. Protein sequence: CASTRDRVSIHEQFF.

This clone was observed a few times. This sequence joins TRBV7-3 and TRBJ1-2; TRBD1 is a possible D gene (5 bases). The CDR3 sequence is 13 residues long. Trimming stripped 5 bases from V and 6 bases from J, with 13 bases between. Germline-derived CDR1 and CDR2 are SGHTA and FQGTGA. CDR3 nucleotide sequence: TGTGCCAGCAGCCTTACAGGCGGAAATGGCTACACCTTC. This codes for CASSLTGGNGYTF.

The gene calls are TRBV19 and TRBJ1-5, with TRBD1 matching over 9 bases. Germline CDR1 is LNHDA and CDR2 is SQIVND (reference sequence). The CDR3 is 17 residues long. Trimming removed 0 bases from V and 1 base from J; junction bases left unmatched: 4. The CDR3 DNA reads TGTGCCAGTAGTATAGACTCGGGACAGGGAAGCAATCAGCCCCAGCATTTT. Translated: CASSIDSGQGSNQPQHF.

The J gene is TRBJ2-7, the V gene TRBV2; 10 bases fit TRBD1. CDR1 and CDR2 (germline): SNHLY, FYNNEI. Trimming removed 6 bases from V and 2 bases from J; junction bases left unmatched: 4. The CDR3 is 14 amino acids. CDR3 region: CASRGQGLTYEQYF. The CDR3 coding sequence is TGTGCCAGCAGGGGACAGGGGTTAACCTACGAGCAGTACTTC.

The CDR3 sequence: CASSGRGSTDTQYF. CDR3 nucleotides: TGTGCCAGCAGTGGCCGGGGAAGCACAGATACGCAGTATTTT. This chain links TRBV27 with TRBJ2-3; D is perhaps TRBD2 (5 bases). CDR3 length: 14 amino acids. Germline lookup yields CDR1 MNHEY and CDR2 SMNVEV (reference sequence). Trimming cost V 5 bases and J 0 bases, with 9 bases left between them.

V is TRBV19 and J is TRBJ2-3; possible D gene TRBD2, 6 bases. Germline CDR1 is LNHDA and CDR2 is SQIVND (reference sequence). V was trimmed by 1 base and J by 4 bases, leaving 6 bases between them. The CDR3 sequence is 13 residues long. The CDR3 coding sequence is TGTGCCAGTAGTATAGGGAGGGCAGATACGCAGTATTTT. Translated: CASSIGRADTQYF. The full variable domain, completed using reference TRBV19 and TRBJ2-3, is DGGITQSPKYLFRKEGQNVTLSCEQNLNHDAMYWYRQDPGQGLRLIYYSQIVNDFQKGDIAEGYSVSREKKESFPLTVTSAQKNPTAFYLCASSIGRADTQYFGPGTRLTVL.

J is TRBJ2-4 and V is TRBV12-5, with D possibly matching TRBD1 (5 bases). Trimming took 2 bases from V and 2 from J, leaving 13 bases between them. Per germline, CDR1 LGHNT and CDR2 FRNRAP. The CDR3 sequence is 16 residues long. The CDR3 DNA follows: TGTGCTAGTGGTTTGAGGGTTGGGGCGACCAAAAACATTCAGTACTTC. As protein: CASGLRVGATKNIQYF.